This TCR beta chain was retrieved from a study of shared T cell receptors in the human thymus. This clone appeared a few times. Clones were sequenced by immunoSEQ multiplex PCR, and TCRdb holds only the in-frame ones, with some missing. The data hold roughly 700,000 clones, with 70% to 90% observed a single time. The CDR3 spans 15 residues. Germline values: CDR1 LGHNA, CDR2 YSLEER. V gave up 1 base and J gave up 2 bases; unmatched junction bases: 4. These data were likewise used in another study, on human thymus T cells. Turning to that study: Resections from corrective heart surgery supplied the thymus tissue. Highly overlapping thymic repertoires among unrelated individuals were reported in related research.

The chain recombines TRBV4-3 with TRBJ2-7; 8 bases fit TRBD2. Sequenced input: thymocytes. The TCR comes from a boy under two years old with a congenital heart defect. CDR3 nucleotide sequence: TGCGCCAGCAGCCAAGCGTTAGCGGGACCCTACGAGCAGTACTTC. The encoded protein is CASSQALAGPYEQYF.